The sequence of this T cell receptor beta chain was determined in a study of CD8 T cells in Susac syndrome. An amount of RNA that ranged from about 0.45 to 1 ug was reverse transcribed with random hexamers. Each CDR3 protein is one row after TCRdb ran MiXCR on the immunoSEQ multiplex PCR reads. This table has over 95,000 distinct CDR3 sequences, about 90% appearing once. The germline gives CDR1 SGHTA, CDR2 FQGNSA. V shed 5 bases, J shed 4 bases, and the junction held 11 bases outside the gene matches. The CDR3 totals 15 residues. Sequenced material: CD4+ T cells from PBMCs. The chain uses TRBV7-2 and TRBJ2-7; the match to TRBD2 covers 7 bases. This TCR was sampled from a human donor in good health. CDR3 loop: CASSPGRASVYEQYF. CDR3 DNA sequence: TGTGCCAGCAGCCCGGGGAGGGCTAGCGTTTACGAGCAGTACTTC.